The sequence of this T cell receptor beta chain was determined in a study of technical replicates of blood from four donors. Measured with immunoSEQ multiplex PCR; TCRdb has only the in-frame clones, and not every one. The sample lists about 62,000 clones, 95% to 98% occurring once. There are 13 residues in the CDR3. Germline trimming cut 4 bases from V and 5 bases from J; bases unmatched to any gene: 0. The germline V gene encodes CDR1 MNHEY and CDR2 SMNVEV (reference sequence). This TCR derives from a human donor in good health. The chain carries TRBV27 and TRBJ1-5, with 9 bases that match TRBD1. Sequencing used T cells isolated from PBMCs. Here the CDR3 reads CASSWDRDQPQHF. The CDR3 DNA sequence: TGTGCCAGCAGTTGGGACAGGGATCAGCCCCAGCATTTT.